The text below deals with one T cell receptor beta chain. Germline-derived CDR1 and CDR2 are KGHSH and LQKENI. This CDR3 is 14 amino acids long. V was trimmed by 2 bases and J by 1 base, leaving 6 bases between them. This specimen belongs to a study of blood T cell repertoires in COVID-19. Looking at the study overall: COVID-19 samples from acute and convalescent phases originated in the United States, Italy and Spain. In each case, the material was cDNA or gDNA derived from T cells, B-cell-depleted T cells, or PBMCs.

While infection was still active, Seattle patients were enrolled and then followed longitudinally. In the original analysis: Amplifying reference gene primers gave estimates of nucleated cell counts. The assay was immunoSEQ multiplex PCR, and TCRdb's table has in-frame clones only and misses some. That table furnishes V, J and clone size, whereas the DNA furnished D and trimming. The table includes some 270,000 clones, around 82% detected once. The receptor comes from a human donor with COVID-19, enrolled during active disease. The donor label of this sample is uncertain. Sequencing used peripheral blood. This rearrangement joins TRBV18 to TRBJ1-3; D unresolved. DNA of the CDR3: TGTGCCAGCTCACCAGGGCTTTCTGGAAACACCATATATTTT. Amino acids: CASSPGLSGNTIYF.